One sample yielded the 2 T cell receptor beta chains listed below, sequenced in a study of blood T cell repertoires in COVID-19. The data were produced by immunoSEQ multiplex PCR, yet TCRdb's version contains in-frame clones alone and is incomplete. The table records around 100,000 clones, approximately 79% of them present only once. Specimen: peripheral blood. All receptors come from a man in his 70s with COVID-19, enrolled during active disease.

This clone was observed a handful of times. CDR3 sequence reads: CASSFGQGGNEQFF. CDR3 DNA: TGTGCCAGCTCATTCGGACAGGGGGGCAATGAGCAGTTCTTC. The rearrangement links TRBV18 to TRBJ2-1, with 10 bases matching TRBD1. From germline, CDR1 is KGHSH and CDR2 LQKENI. The CDR3 is made up of 14 amino acids. The V gene end was trimmed by 5 bases and the J gene end by 6 bases; junction bases not matched to a gene: 4.

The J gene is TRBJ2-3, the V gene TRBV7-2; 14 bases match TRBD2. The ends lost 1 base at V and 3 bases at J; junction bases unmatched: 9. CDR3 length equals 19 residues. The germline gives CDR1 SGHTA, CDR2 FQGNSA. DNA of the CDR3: TGTGCCAGCAGCTTAGATGCGTGGACTAGCGGGAGGAATACAGATACGCAGTATTTT. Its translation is CASSLDAWTSGRNTDTQYF.